This T cell receptor beta chain was sequenced for a study of spatial heterogeneity in lung cancer. In the study overall: The average count in raw reads for each unique TCR and UMI combination exceeded 8.5 appearances.

Time point defined: sample taken at primary tumor resection. Patients with untreated early-stage non-small cell lung cancer, numbering 72, were the donors. Whole RNA, which was extracted from tumor, nontumor lung tissue or frozen PBMC, was sequenced without any cell sorting. Study-wide points: Ubiquitous, expanded tumor-derived TCRs were more frequently observed in blood at resection than at follow-up.

Each CDR3 protein gets one entry after TCRdb re-called the 5' RACE reads with MiXCR. The profile covers around 45,000 distinct CDR3 sequences, with about an eighth appearing a single time and 50% to 65% taken by the ten largest. The CDR3 has 14 amino acids. V dropped 2 bases and J dropped 6 bases, with 16 bases sitting between them. Germline V CDR1 and CDR2: DFQATT, SNEGSKA (reference sequence). Remarks on this clonotype: Its antigen is unknown.

The origin of this receptor is a male donor with early-stage non-small cell lung cancer. The material was PBMCs, obtained at surgery. The chain links TRBV20-1 to TRBJ2-5; D is possibly TRBD1 (6 bases). The CDR3 region has the DNA TGCAGTGCTAGAAACGCAGGGGAAATTAAGACCCAGTACTTC. Protein product: CSARNAGEIKTQYF.